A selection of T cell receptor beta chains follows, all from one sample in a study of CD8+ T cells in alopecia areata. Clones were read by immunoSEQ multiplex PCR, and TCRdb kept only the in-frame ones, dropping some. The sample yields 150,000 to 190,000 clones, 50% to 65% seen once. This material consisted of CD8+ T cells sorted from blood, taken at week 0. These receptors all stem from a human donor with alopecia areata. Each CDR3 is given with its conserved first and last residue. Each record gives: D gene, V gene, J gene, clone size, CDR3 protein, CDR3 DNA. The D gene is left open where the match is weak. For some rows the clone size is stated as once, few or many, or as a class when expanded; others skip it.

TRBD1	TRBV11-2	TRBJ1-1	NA	CASSLQGAEAFF	TGTGCCAGCAGCCTACAGGGGGCTGAAGCTTTCTTT
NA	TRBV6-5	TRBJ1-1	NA	CASSYGSNTEAFF	TGTGCCAGCAGTTACGGGTCGAACACTGAAGCTTTCTTT
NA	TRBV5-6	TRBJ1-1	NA	CASSPGEGNTEAFF	TGTGCCAGCAGCCCAGGCGAGGGGAACACTGAAGCTTTCTTT
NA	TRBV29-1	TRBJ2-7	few	CSVWSSGQYF	TGCAGCGTGTGGTCCTCCGGGCAGTACTTC
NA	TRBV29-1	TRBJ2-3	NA	CSPWGIDFEDTQYF	TGCAGCCCCTGGGGCATCGACTTTGAGGATACGCAGTATTTT
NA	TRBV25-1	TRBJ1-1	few	CASSELGEAFF	TGTGCCAGCAGTGAATTAGGTGAGGCTTTCTTT
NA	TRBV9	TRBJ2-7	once	CASSLTGGGREQYF	TGTGCCAGCAGCCTCACAGGCGGTGGGCGCGAGCAGTACTTC
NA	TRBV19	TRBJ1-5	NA	CATQHGGNQPQHF	TGTGCCACCCAACATGGCGGCAATCAGCCCCAGCATTTT
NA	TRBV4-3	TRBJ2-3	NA	CASSQDGNPGDTQYF	TGCGCCAGCAGCCAAGATGGTAACCCGGGGGATACGCAGTATTTT
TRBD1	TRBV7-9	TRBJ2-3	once	CASSHPGQGRDTQYF	TGTGCCAGCAGCCATCCGGGACAGGGGAGGGATACGCAGTATTTT
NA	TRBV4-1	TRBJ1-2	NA	CASASLDRSYTF	TGCGCCAGCGCTTCCTTGGACAGAAGCTACACCTTC
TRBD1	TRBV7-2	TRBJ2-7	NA	CASSLDGTVSSYEQYF	TGTGCCAGCAGCTTAGATGGGACAGTTAGCTCCTACGAGCAGTACTTC
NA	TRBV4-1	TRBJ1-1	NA	CASSQVGETEAFF	TGCGCCAGCAGCCAAGTCGGCGAAACTGAAGCTTTCTTT
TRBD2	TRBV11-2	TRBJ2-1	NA	CASSLVTSGHNEQFF	TGTGCCAGCAGCTTAGTCACTAGCGGGCACAATGAGCAGTTCTTC
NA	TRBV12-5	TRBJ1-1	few	CASGLEEGVAFF	TGTGCTAGTGGTTTGGAAGAGGGGGTTGCTTTCTTT
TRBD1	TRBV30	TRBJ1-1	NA	CAWNPGGGMTEAFF	TGTGCCTGGAACCCAGGGGGAGGCATGACTGAAGCTTTCTTT
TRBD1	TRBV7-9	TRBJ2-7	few	CASSSRTGGREQYF	TGTGCCAGCAGCAGTCGGACAGGGGGGCGCGAGCAGTACTTC
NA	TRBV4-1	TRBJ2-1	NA	CASSQGAGRVDEQFF	TGCGCCAGCAGCCAAGGGGCAGGGCGGGTCGATGAGCAGTTCTTC
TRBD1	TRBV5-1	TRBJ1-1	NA	CASRWTGTDPEAFF	TGCGCCAGCAGGTGGACTGGGACAGACCCTGAAGCTTTCTTT
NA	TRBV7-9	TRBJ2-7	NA	CASSSPYEQYF	TGTGCCAGCAGTTCCCCCTACGAGCAGTACTTC
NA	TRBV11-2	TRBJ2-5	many	CASSSKRIQETQYF	TGTGCCAGCAGCTCCAAGCGGATCCAAGAGACCCAGTACTTC
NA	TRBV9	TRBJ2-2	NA	CASSFNTGELFF	TGTGCCAGCAGCTTCAACACCGGGGAGCTGTTTTTT
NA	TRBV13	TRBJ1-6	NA	CASSLGTGSNSPLHF	TGTGCCAGCAGCTTAGGGACAGGTTCGAATTCACCCCTCCACTTT
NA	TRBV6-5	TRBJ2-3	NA	CASSFGRGDTQYF	TGTGCCAGTAGCTTCGGTCGGGGAGATACGCAGTATTTT
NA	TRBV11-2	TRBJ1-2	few	CASSLDQGRLDSNYGYTF	TGTGCCAGCAGCTTAGATCAAGGCCGCCTTGACTCTAACTATGGCTACACCTTC
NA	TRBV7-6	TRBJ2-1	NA	CASSSGRYNEQFF	TGTGCCAGCAGCTCGGGACGGTACAATGAGCAGTTCTTC
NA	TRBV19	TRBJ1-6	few	CASSIRTNSPLHF	TGTGCCAGTAGTATTCGGACGAATTCACCCCTCCACTTT
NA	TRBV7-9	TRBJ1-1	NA	CASSHSKGVNTEAFF	TGTGCCAGCAGCCATTCCAAAGGGGTGAACACTGAAGCTTTCTTT
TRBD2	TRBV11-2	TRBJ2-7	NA	CASSSTSGGTYEQYF	TGTGCCAGCAGCTCGACTAGCGGGGGGACCTACGAGCAGTACTTC
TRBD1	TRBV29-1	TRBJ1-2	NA	CSVLGTGSGSGYTF	TGCAGCGTTTTAGGGACAGGGTCGGGAAGTGGCTACACCTTC
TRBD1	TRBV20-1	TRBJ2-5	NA	CSALEQGEQYF	TGCAGTGCCCTAGAGCAGGGGGAGCAGTACTTC
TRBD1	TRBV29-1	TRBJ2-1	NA	CSVEGQGANNEQFF	TGCAGCGTTGAGGGACAGGGGGCGAACAATGAGCAGTTCTTC
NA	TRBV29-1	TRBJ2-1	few	CSVRIPYNEQFF	TGCAGCGTGAGGATTCCCTACAATGAGCAGTTCTTC
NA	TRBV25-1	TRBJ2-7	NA	CASSGYGEPPYEQYF	TGTGCCAGCAGTGGCTACGGGGAGCCCCCCTACGAGCAGTACTTC
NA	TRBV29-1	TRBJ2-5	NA	CSVEDGRTTLGETQYF	TGCAGCGTTGAAGATGGTAGGACTACCCTTGGTGAGACCCAGTACTTC
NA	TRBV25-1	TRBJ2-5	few	CASSDRRGLETQYF	TGTGCCAGCAGTGATCGGAGGGGGCTGGAGACCCAGTACTTC
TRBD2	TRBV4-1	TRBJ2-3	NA	CASSPVGLARSTDTQYF	TGCGCCAGCAGCCCGGTAGGACTAGCGCGAAGCACAGATACGCAGTATTTT
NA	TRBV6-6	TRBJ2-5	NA	CASTLDLETQYF	TGTGCCAGCACCCTAGATTTGGAGACCCAGTACTTC
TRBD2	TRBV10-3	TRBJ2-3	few	CAISESSSGTDTQYF	TGTGCCATCAGTGAGTCTTCTAGCGGGACAGATACGCAGTATTTT
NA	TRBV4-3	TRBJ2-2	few	CASSQDSAFPGELFF	TGCGCCAGCAGCCAAGATTCGGCGTTCCCCGGGGAGCTGTTTTTT
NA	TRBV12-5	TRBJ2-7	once	CASGLITNDSPREQYF	TGTGCTAGTGGTTTGATAACCAATGACTCCCCGCGCGAGCAGTACTTC
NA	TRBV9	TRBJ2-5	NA	CASSSAGTTTSQYF	TGTGCCAGCAGCTCAGCAGGGACCACTACGTCCCAGTACTTC
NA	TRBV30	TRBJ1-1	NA	CAWSPGNTEAFF	TGTGCCTGGAGTCCCGGTAACACTGAAGCTTTCTTT
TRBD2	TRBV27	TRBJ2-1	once	CASSLSRGAGNEQFF	TGTGCCAGCAGTTTATCGCGGGGGGCAGGGAATGAGCAGTTCTTC
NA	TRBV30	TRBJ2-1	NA	CAHQGLGSEQFF	TGTGCCCATCAGGGGCTGGGGTCTGAGCAGTTCTTC
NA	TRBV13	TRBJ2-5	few	CASSLGRGGPQETQYF	TGTGCCAGCAGCTTAGGAAGGGGCGGCCCCCAAGAGACCCAGTACTTC
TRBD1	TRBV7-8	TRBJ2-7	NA	CASSPTGDGSYEQYF	TGTGCCAGCAGCCCTACAGGGGATGGTTCCTACGAGCAGTACTTC
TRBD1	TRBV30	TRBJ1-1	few	CAWSVLRGPEAFF	TGTGCCTGGAGTGTACTGAGGGGGCCTGAAGCTTTCTTT
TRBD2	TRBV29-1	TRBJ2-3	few	CSVVVAGDSTDTQYF	TGCAGCGTTGTTGTAGCGGGGGACAGCACAGATACGCAGTATTTT
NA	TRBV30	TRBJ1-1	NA	CAWIIPGLEAFF	TGTGCCTGGATTATACCGGGACTTGAAGCTTTCTTT
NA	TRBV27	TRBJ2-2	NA	CASTDTGELFF	TGTGCCAGCACCGACACCGGGGAGCTGTTTTTT
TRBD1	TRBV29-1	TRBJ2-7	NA	CSALTGGSYEQYF	TGCAGCGCATTGACAGGGGGGTCCTACGAGCAGTACTTC
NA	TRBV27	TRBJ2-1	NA	CASSLGGNSYNEQFF	TGTGCCAGCAGTTTAGGGGGGAACTCCTACAATGAGCAGTTCTTC
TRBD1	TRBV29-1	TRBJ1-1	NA	CSAGVRTGDTEAFF	TGCAGCGCCGGAGTCCGGACAGGTGATACTGAAGCTTTCTTT
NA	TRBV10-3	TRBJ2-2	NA	CAISWQSNTGELFF	TGTGCCATCAGTTGGCAGAGTAACACCGGGGAGCTGTTTTTT
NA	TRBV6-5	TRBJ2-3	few	CASSWQGTDTQYF	TGTGCCAGCAGTTGGCAGGGCACAGATACGCAGTATTTT
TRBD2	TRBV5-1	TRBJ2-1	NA	CASSYSGGAYNEQFF	TGCGCCAGCAGTTATAGCGGGGGGGCCTACAATGAGCAGTTCTTC
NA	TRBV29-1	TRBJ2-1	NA	CSVVYGSVGNEQFF	TGCAGCGTTGTTTATGGTAGCGTCGGTAATGAGCAGTTCTTC
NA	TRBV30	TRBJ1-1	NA	CAWSLRVMAEAFF	TGTGCCTGGAGTTTGAGGGTTATGGCTGAAGCTTTCTTT